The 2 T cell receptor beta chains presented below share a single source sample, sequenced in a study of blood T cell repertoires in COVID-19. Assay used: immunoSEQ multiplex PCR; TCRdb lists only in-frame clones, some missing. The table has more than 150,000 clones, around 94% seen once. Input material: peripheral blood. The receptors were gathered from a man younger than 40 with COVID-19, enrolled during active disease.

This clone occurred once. DNA of the CDR3: TGTGCCAGCATCGGGACAGGAAGCACAGATACGCAGTATTTT. This sequence encodes CASIGTGSTDTQYF. The V gene is TRBV3-1 (or the pseudogene TRBV3-2), the J gene TRBJ2-3, with 8 bases lining up with TRBD1. CDR3 length: 14 amino acids. Germline V lookup: CDR1 LGHDT, CDR2 YNNKEL (reference sequence). J gave up 0 bases and V 7 bases, and 3 bases lay outside the gene matches.

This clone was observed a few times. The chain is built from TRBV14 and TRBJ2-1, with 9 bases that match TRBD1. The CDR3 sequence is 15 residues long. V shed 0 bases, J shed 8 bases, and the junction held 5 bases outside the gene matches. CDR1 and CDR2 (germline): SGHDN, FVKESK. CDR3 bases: TGTGCCAGCAGCCAAGAGACAGGGGGTCTCTATGAGCAGTTCTTC. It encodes CASSQETGGLYEQFF.